The source of this T cell receptor beta chain is a study of blood T cell repertoires in COVID-19. Study-level information: Specimens from acute and convalescent COVID-19 originated in the United States, Italy and Spain. The analysed material was cDNA or gDNA that came from T cells, B-cell-depleted T cells, or PBMCs.

V was clipped by 6 bases and J by 7 bases; unmatched bases: 10. This CDR3 is built from 15 residues. The germline gives CDR1 SGHDN, CDR2 FVKESK. Original analysis: For nucleated cells, counts were estimated from reference gene primer amplification. The table came from immunoSEQ multiplex PCR; TCRdb's copy has only in-frame clones and leaves some out. V, J and clone size are taken as reported in that table, and D and trimming were inferred from the DNA itself. The data contain roughly 250,000 clones, around 81% of them singletons. The source is a woman in her sixties or seventies with active or convalescent COVID-19. What was sequenced was peripheral blood. The V call is TRBV14, the J call TRBJ1-5; 9 positions match TRBD1. The CDR3 is CASSPTGGPRQPQHF. Here the CDR3 DNA reads TGTGCCAGCAGTCCTACAGGGGGCCCCAGGCAGCCCCAGCATTTT.